A single sample gave rise to the 21 T cell receptor beta chains below, sequenced in a study of blood T cell repertoires in COVID-19 (TCRdb year 2020). Library prep was done by the immunoSEQ multiplex PCR assay. TCRdb holds this immuneACCESS table with in-frame rearrangements only. Some clones are missing; in checked studies, unresolved V genes explain under half, and the rest has no known cause. A total of 130,000 to 150,000 clones appear in this sample, 75% to 90% of them only once. The ten largest clones take up 4.8% of the sample. Material: peripheral blood. The source of these receptors is a human donor in a cohort sampled during active COVID-19.

The chain has TRBV6-7 and TRBJ2-7; D is possibly TRBD2 (5 bases). TRBV6-7 carries the ORF label, with uncertain function. The CDR3 extends over 14 amino acids. The V end was cut by 5 bases, the J end by 3 bases, with 14 bases between. The CDR3 sequence: CASSEGEDYYEQYV. Here the CDR3 DNA reads TGTGCCAGCAGTGAGGGAGAAGATTACTACGAGCAGTACGTC.

This clone was picked up one time. V gene TRBV3-1 (or the pseudogene TRBV3-2) combines with J gene TRBJ2-5, with 8 bases that match TRBD1. CDR3 length: 16 residues. CDR1 is LGHDT, CDR2 YNNKEL, per germline (reference sequence). V dropped 1 base and J dropped 1; count of bases not matched to a gene: 5. In DNA form, the CDR3 reads TGTGCCAGCAGCCAAGCCACAGGGGGGTCCCAAGAGACCCAGTACTTC. This encodes CASSQATGGSQETQYF.

The chain has TRBV14 and TRBJ2-7; D is unresolved. Trimming pared 1 base from V and 6 bases from J, leaving 13 bases between. Germline V gives CDR1 SGHDN, CDR2 FVKESK. The CDR3 extends over 14 amino acids. The CDR3 protein is CASSQVGLLAEQYF. The CDR3 region has the DNA TGTGCCAGCAGCCAAGTGGGCTTACTTGCCGAGCAGTACTTC.

The genes are TRBV2 and TRBJ1-3; 7 positions match TRBD1. Losses at the gene ends were 4 bases for V and 0 bases for J; bases not matched to a gene: 6. The V gene's germline CDR1 is SNHLY and CDR2 FYNNEI. The CDR3 is 16 amino acids. Here the CDR3 DNA reads TGTGCCAGCAGTGGGGCGGGACAGTCCTCTGGAAACACCATATATTTT. Translation gives CASSGAGQSSGNTIYF.

The CDR3 DNA reads as TGTGCCAGCAGTTCCGGACAAGGACTAGCTAACTATGGCTACACCTTC. Encoded protein: CASSSGQGLANYGYTF. The chain employs TRBV6-6 and TRBJ1-2; perhaps TRBD1 as D (5 bases). The CDR3 runs to 16 residues. Germline V gives CDR1 MNHNY, CDR2 SVGAGI (reference sequence). Trimming took off 4 bases at V and 0 bases at J, with 15 bases between the two ends.

This chain links TRBV4-2 with TRBJ1-4; tentative D call: TRBD1 (6 bases). The CDR3 is 15 residues long. Trimming took off 4 bases at V and 8 bases at J, with 17 bases between the two ends. Looked up from germline, CDR1 is LGHNA and CDR2 is YNFKEQ. The CDR3 spells CASSREGVQKEKLFF. DNA for the CDR3: TGTGCCAGCAGCCGCGAGGGGGTACAGAAAGAAAAACTGTTTTTT.

This chain uses TRBV30 with TRBJ1-1; D is possibly TRBD1 (5 bases). Germline assignment: CDR1 GTSNPN and CDR2 SVGIG (reference sequence). This CDR3 has 11 amino acids. V was shortened by 0 bases and J by 6 bases, with 5 bases between the two germline ends. CDR3 DNA sequence: TGTGCCTGGAGTGTACAGGCTGAAGCTTTCTTT. Protein sequence: CAWSVQAEAFF.

V usage is TRBV14 and J usage is TRBJ2-3; 8 bases align to TRBD2. With 3 bases clipped from V and 0 bases from J, the junction kept 11 bases outside the gene matches. Per the germline V gene, CDR1 is SGHDN and CDR2 is FVKESK. The CDR3 spans 18 residues. The CDR3 sequence: CASSHRRVSSGSTDTQYF. The CDR3 nucleotides read TGTGCCAGCAGCCATCGTCGGGTGTCTAGCGGGAGCACAGATACGCAGTATTTT.

This chain links TRBV30 with TRBJ1-5, with 8 positions matching TRBD1. V lost 0 bases to trimming and J lost 1 base; unmatched junction nucleotides: 2. Germline lookup yields CDR1 GTSNPN and CDR2 SVGIG (reference sequence). This CDR3 has 15 residues. The CDR3 DNA is TGTGCCTGGAGTGTCCAGGGGGCCAGCAATCAGCCCCAGCATTTT. Its protein product is CAWSVQGASNQPQHF. Full variable domain (missing parts from reference TRBV30 and TRBJ1-5): SQTIHQWPATLVQPVGSPLSLECTVEGTSNPNLYWYRQAAGRGLQLLFYSVGIGQISSEVPQNLSASRPQDRQFILSSKKLLLSDSGFYLCAWSVQGASNQPQHFGDGTRLSIL.

The gene calls are TRBV28 and TRBJ1-4; D is undetermined. The CDR3 length is 14 residues. Germline CDR1 reads MDHEN; CDR2 reads SYDVKM. The V and J ends lost 3 bases and 1 base respectively, with 6 bases between them. The CDR3: CASSFGQTNEKLFF. Written as DNA, the CDR3 is TGTGCCAGCAGTTTTGGCCAAACTAATGAAAAACTGTTTTTT.

With respect to this clone: This sample also contains other DNA sequences that code for the same CDR3. The chain carries TRBV30 and TRBJ2-5; 7 nucleotides line up with TRBD2. The CDR3 loop spans 12 amino acids. Germline CDR1 and CDR2: GTSNPN and SVGIG (reference sequence). V shed 4 bases and J 5 bases; nucleotides not matched to a gene: 4. The CDR3 DNA sequence: TGTGCCTGGACGGGGGGTGGGGAGACCCAGTACTTC. This translates into CAWTGGGETQYF. The whole variable domain, remainder taken from reference TRBV30 and TRBJ2-5, is SQTIHQWPATLVQPVGSPLSLECTVEGTSNPNLYWYRQAAGRGLQLLFYSVGIGQISSEVPQNLSASRPQDRQFILSSKKLLLSDSGFYLCAWTGGGETQYFGPGTRLLVL.

This clone appeared a single time. The chain joins TRBV18 to TRBJ2-1; the match to TRBD2 covers 8 bases. CDR3 length: 16 residues. Unmatched junction bases numbered 7, after V lost 2 bases and J lost 4 bases. Germline V gives CDR1 KGHSH, CDR2 LQKENI. CDR3 in amino acids: CASSPSSGRGYNEQFF. The CDR3, as DNA: TGTGCCAGCTCACCATCCAGCGGGAGAGGGTACAATGAGCAGTTCTTC.

V and J are TRBV2 and TRBJ1-1; 7 bases map to TRBD1. CDR1 and CDR2 (germline): SNHLY, FYNNEI. This CDR3 region has 14 residues. The J segment lost 5 bases and the V segment lost 3 bases, leaving 6 bases of the junction unmatched. The CDR3 loop reads CASSDQGEWTEAFF. The CDR3 nucleotides are TGTGCCAGCAGTGACCAGGGGGAATGGACTGAAGCTTTCTTT. The whole variable domain, filled in from reference TRBV2 and TRBJ1-1, reads EPEVTQTPSHQVTQMGQEVILRCVPISNHLYFYWYRQILGQKVEFLVSFYNNEISEKSEIFDDQFSVERPDGSNFTLKIRSTKLEDSAMYFCASSDQGEWTEAFFGQGTRLTVV.

The chain has TRBV6-7 and TRBJ1-2; 9 bases map to TRBD1. TRBV6-7 is filed as an ORF, its function uncertain. The V gene end was trimmed by 1 base and the J gene end by 3 bases; junction bases not matched to a gene: 12. This CDR3 is 18 amino acids long. In DNA, the CDR3 is TGTGCCAGCAGTTACTGTATTCCCGGGACAGGGATAGACTATGGCTACACCTTC. It specifies CASSYCIPGTGIDYGYTF.

V gene TRBV10-3 combines with J gene TRBJ2-1; 12 nucleotides agree with TRBD2. The CDR3 totals 17 residues. Germline V gives CDR1 ENHRY, CDR2 SYGVKD. With V trimmed by 8 bases and J by 0 bases, 8 bases remained unmatched. This CDR3 is CAIGASGGGSSYNEQFF. As DNA, the CDR3 is TGTGCCATCGGGGCTAGCGGGGGGGGTAGCTCCTACAATGAGCAGTTCTTC.

The chain has TRBV27 and TRBJ1-2, with 7 bases that match TRBD1. Germline CDR1 reads MNHEY; CDR2 reads SMNVEV (reference sequence). The length of the CDR3 is 13 residues. Unmatched junction bases numbered 4, after V lost 3 bases and J lost 6 bases. CDR3 in amino acids: CASSFRQGNGYTF. CDR3 coding DNA: TGTGCCAGCAGTTTCAGACAGGGTAATGGCTACACCTTC.

The chain couples TRBV24-1 to TRBJ2-7, with D possibly being TRBD1 (5 bases). The germline V gene encodes CDR1 KGHDR and CDR2 SFDVKD. V lost 11 bases and J 0 bases, leaving 7 bases between the germline ends. The CDR3 is 11 amino acids. CDR3 protein: CARDSSYEQYV. CDR3 nucleotide sequence: TGTGCCAGAGACAGCTCCTACGAGCAGTACGTC.

The rearrangement links TRBV7-9 to TRBJ2-2, with D perhaps matching TRBD2 (7 bases). Germline-derived CDR1 and CDR2 are SEHNR and FQNEAQ (reference sequence). The CDR3 contains 15 residues. Trimming pared 8 bases from V and 7 bases from J, leaving 20 bases between. The CDR3 loop reads CASRTTGGQGGELFF. The CDR3 nucleotides are TGTGCCAGCCGCACGACGGGGGGCCAGGGCGGGGAGCTGTTTTTT.

The rearrangement links TRBV2 to TRBJ2-3; a weak D match, TRBD2 (6 bases). CDR1 is SNHLY and CDR2 is FYNNEI in the germline V gene. The CDR3 contains 16 residues. V shed 0 bases and J shed 0 bases, with 10 bases lying between them. CDR3 region: CASSEALATSTDTQYF. CDR3 DNA sequence: TGTGCCAGCAGTGAAGCACTAGCAACCAGCACAGATACGCAGTATTTT. The variable domain in full, with the rest retrieved from reference TRBV2 and TRBJ2-3, is EPEVTQTPSHQVTQMGQEVILRCVPISNHLYFYWYRQILGQKVEFLVSFYNNEISEKSEIFDDQFSVERPDGSNFTLKIRSTKLEDSAMYFCASSEALATSTDTQYFGPGTRLTVL.

The chain uses TRBV6-6 and TRBJ2-5; no firm D call. Trimming cost V 5 bases and J 5 bases, with 6 bases left between them. The CDR3 is made up of 11 amino acids. CDR1 is MNHNY and CDR2 is SVGAGI in the germline V gene (reference sequence). Written as DNA, the CDR3 is TGTGCCAGCAGTCACGGGGAGACCCAGTACTTC. It yields the protein CASSHGETQYF.

The CDR3 DNA follows: TGCGCCAGCAGCTTGGGAGGGAGCTCCTACAATGAGCAGTTCTTC. This encodes CASSLGGSSYNEQFF. The J gene is TRBJ2-1, the V gene TRBV5-1; D is possibly TRBD2 (5 bases). V shed 0 bases and J shed 0 bases, with 7 bases lying between them. Germline lookup yields CDR1 SGHRS and CDR2 YFSETQ. The CDR3 is made up of 15 amino acids.